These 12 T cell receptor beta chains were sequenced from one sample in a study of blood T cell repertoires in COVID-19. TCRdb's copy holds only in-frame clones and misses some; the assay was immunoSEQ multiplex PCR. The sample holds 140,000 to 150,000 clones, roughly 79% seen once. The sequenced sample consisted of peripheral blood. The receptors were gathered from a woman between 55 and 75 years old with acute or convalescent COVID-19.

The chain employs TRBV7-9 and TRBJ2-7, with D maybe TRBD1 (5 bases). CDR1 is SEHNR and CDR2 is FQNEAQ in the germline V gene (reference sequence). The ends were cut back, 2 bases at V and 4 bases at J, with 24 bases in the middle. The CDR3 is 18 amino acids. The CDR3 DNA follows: TGTGCCAGCAGCTTACTCAAAGTAACCGCGACAGATAATTACGAGCAGTACTTC. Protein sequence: CASSLLKVTATDNYEQYF.

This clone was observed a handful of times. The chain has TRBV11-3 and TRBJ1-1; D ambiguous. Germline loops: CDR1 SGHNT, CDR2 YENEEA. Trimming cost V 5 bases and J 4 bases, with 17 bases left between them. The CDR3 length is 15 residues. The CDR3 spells CASSPAGNWGTEAFF. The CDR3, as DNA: TGTGCCAGCAGCCCGGCGGGAAACTGGGGCACTGAAGCTTTCTTT. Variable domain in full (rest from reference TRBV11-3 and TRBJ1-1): EAGVVQSPRYKIIEKKQPVAFWCNPISGHNTLYWYLQNLGQGPELLIRYENEEAVDDSQLPKDRFSAERLKGVDSTLKIQPAELGDSAVYLCASSPAGNWGTEAFFGQGTRLTVV.

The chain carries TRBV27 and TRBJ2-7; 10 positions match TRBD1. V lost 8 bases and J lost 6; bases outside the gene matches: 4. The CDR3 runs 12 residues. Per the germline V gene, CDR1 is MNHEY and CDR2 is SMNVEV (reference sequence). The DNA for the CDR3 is TGTGCCAGCGGCAGGGACAGGGGCGAGCAGTACTTC. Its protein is CASGRDRGEQYF.

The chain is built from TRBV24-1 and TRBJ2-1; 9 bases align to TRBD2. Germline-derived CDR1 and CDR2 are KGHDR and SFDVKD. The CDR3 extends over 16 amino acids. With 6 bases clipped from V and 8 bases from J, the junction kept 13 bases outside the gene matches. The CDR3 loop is CATSTRGAGGIDEQFF. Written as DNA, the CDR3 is TGTGCCACCAGTACCCGAGGAGCGGGAGGTATTGATGAGCAGTTCTTC.

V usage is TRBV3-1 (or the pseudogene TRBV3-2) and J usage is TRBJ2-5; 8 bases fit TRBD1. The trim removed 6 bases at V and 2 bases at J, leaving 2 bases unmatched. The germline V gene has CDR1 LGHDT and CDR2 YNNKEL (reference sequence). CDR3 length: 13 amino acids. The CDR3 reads CASRRQGQETQYF. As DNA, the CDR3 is TGTGCCAGCAGACGACAGGGGCAAGAGACCCAGTACTTC.

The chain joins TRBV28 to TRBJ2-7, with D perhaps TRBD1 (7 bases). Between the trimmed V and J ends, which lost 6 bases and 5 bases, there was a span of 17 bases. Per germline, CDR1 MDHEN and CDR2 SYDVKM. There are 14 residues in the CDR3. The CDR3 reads CASRRGGGHDEQYF. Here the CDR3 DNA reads TGTGCCAGCAGAAGAGGAGGGGGCCATGACGAGCAGTACTTC.

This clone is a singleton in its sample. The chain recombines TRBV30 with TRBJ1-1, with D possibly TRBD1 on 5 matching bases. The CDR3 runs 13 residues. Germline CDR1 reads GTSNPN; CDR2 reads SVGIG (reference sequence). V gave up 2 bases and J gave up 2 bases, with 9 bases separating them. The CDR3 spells CAWSRGINTEAFF. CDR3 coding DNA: TGTGCCTGGAGTAGGGGAATTAACACTGAAGCTTTCTTT.

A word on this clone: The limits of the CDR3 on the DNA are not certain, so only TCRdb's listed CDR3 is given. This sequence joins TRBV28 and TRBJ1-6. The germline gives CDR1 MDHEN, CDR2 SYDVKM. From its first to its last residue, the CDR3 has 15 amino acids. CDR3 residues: CASSTSGIGNSPLHF.

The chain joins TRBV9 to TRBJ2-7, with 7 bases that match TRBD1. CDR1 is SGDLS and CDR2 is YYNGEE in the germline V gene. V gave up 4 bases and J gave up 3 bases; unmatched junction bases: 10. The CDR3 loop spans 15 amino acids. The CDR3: CASSSGRGQSYEQYF. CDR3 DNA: TGTGCCAGCAGCTCAGGTCGGGGACAGAGCTACGAGCAGTACTTC.

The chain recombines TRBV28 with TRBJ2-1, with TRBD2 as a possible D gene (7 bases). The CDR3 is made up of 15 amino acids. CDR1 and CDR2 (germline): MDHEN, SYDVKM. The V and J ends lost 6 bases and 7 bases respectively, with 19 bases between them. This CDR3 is CASSPLGGAGNEQFF. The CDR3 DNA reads TGTGCCAGCAGCCCATTGGGGGGGGCCGGGAATGAGCAGTTCTTC.

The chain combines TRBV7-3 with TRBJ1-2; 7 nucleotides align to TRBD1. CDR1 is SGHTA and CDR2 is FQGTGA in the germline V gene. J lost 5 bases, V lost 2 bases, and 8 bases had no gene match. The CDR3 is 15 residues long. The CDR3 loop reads CASSLGGQKVYGYTF. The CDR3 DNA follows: TGTGCCAGCAGCTTAGGGGGACAGAAGGTATATGGCTACACCTTC. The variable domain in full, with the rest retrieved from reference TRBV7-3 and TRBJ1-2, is GAGVSQTPSNKVTEKGKYVELRCDPISGHTALYWYRQSLGQGPEFLIYFQGTGAADDSGLPNDRFFAVRPEGSVSTLKIQRTERGDSAVYLCASSLGGQKVYGYTFGSGTRLTVV.

The CDR3, as DNA: TGTGCCTCTTACGGACAGGGACAATATACGCAGTATTTT. This translates into CASYGQGQYTQYF. V is TRBV30 and J is TRBJ2-3, with 8 bases that match TRBD1. After removal of 7 bases from V and 7 bases from J, the junction contained 10 bases not matched to a gene. Germline CDR1 reads GTSNPN; CDR2 reads SVGIG (reference sequence). CDR3 length equals 13 residues.